This TCR beta chain emerged from a study of cytomegalovirus exposure and HLA in healthy donors. General observations from the study: Rates of TCR association differed by HLA locus in a later analysis, with DRB1 highest and HLA-C lowest. Earlier analysis found most TCR beta V segments productive about 90% or about 30% of the time. The study labeled 150 or so TCR beta chains cytomegalovirus-associated.

As concerns this clone: The antigen remains unidentified.

PCR amplification relied on 60 Vbeta primers (plus 13 Jbeta primers). Original handling: Some 10 million of around 85 million unique TCR beta chains were shared, per a later count. Measured with immunoSEQ multiplex PCR; TCRdb has only the in-frame clones, and not every one. V and J calls and clone size follow that table, whereas D and trimming were derived from the DNA. The listing contains about 51,000 clones. Specimen: PBMCs. The origin of this receptor is a man aged 35 to 55 in good health and CMV-seropositive.

CDR3 coding DNA: TGTGCCAGCAGCAAAGTTAACACGGAGTCCTATGGCTACACCTTC. It encodes CASSKVNTESYGYTF. The gene calls are TRBV21-1 and TRBJ1-2. TRBV21-1 is a listed pseudogene. The CDR3 is 15 residues long.